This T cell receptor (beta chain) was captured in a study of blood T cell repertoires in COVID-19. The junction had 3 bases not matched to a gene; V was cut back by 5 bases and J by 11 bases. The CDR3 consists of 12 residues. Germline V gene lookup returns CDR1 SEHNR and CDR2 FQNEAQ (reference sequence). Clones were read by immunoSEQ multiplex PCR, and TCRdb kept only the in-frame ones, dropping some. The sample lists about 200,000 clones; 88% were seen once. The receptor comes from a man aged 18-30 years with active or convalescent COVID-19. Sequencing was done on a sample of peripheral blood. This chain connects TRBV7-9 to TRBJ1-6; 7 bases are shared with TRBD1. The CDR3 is CASSQGTAPLHF. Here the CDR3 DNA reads TGTGCCAGCAGCCAAGGGACAGCACCCCTCCACTTT. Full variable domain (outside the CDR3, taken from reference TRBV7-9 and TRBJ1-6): DTGVSQNPRHKITKRGQNVTFRCDPISEHNRLYWYRQTLGQGPEFLTYFQNEAQLEKSRLLSDRFSAERPKGSFSTLEIQRTEQGDSAMYLCASSQGTAPLHFGNGTRLTVT.